These 31 T cell receptor beta chains were all obtained from the same sample, sequenced in a study of T cells in women clearing cervical HPV infection (dated by TCRdb to 2017 to 2018). Library preparation was by the immunoSEQ multiplex PCR assay. TCRdb took this table from immuneACCESS and kept in-frame rearrangements with V and J called. Such tables lack part of the clones; where checked against another copy, unresolved V genes explain under half of the gap, and the rest is unexplained. The table for this sample shows some 30,000 clones. Of the sample, 4.3% is held by the ten largest clones. Sequencing was done on a sample of blood buffy coat. The receptors here all came from a woman between 18 and 75 years old with a cervical HPV16 infection that either progressed to CIN3+ or cleared (not recorded which).

A word on this clone: Coverage ceases 3 residues before the CDR3 finishes, and the germline J gene fills in the end. The chain combines TRBV28 with TRBJ2-3; 10 nucleotides agree with TRBD2. V lost 4 bases, J lost 1 base, and 2 bases stayed unmatched. In germline, CDR1 is MDHEN, CDR2 SYDVKM. CDR3 length equals 15 residues. The CDR3 bases that were read are TGTGCCAGCAGTTCGACTAGCGGGCGCACAGATACG. It codes for CASSSTSGRTDT. The CDR3, in full, reads CASSSTSGRTDTQYF.

About this clone itself: Coverage ceases 3 residues before the CDR3 finishes, and the germline J gene fills in the end. J is TRBJ1-1 and V is TRBV19; D unresolved. V lost 6 bases and J 2 bases, leaving 19 bases between the germline ends. This CDR3 region has 16 residues. Germline assignment: CDR1 LNHDA and CDR2 SQIVND (reference sequence). CDR3 bases read: TGTGCCAGTAGAATCGACGGACTACTCCCTAACACTGAA. This sequence encodes CASRIDGLLPNTE. The entire CDR3 reads CASRIDGLLPNTEAFF.

A note on this clone: The observed sequence ends 3 residues before the CDR3 terminus, with the missing tail filled in from the germline J gene. V usage is TRBV11-2 and J usage is TRBJ1-2; no clear D gene. Germline loops: CDR1 SGHAT, CDR2 FQNNGV. The CDR3 length is 15 residues. The ends were cut back, 6 bases at V and 4 bases at J, with 18 bases in the middle. The sequenced CDR3 bases are TGTGCCAGCAGTTACATGGCAGGCCAATTCTATGGC. Translated, it gives CASSYMAGQFYG. The full CDR3 reads CASSYMAGQFYGYTF.

Remarks on this clone: The read is 3 residues too short to cover the CDR3 end, so that end is filled in from the germline J gene. The J gene is TRBJ1-1, the V gene TRBV20-1; D unclear. CDR3 length equals 15 residues. Germline V gene lookup returns CDR1 DFQATT and CDR2 SNEGSKA (reference sequence). The V end lost 2 bases, the J end lost 0 bases, and 13 bases lay between the germline ends. The CDR3 sequence is CSARIGSGMNTEAFF. CDR3 DNA (partial): TGCAGTGCTAGAATCGGTAGCGGGATGAACACTGAA.

About this clone: The read falls 3 residues short of the CDR3 end, and the missing part is taken from the germline J gene. V and J are TRBV19 and TRBJ2-4; 7 positions match TRBD2. V gave up 5 bases and J gave up 0 bases; unmatched junction bases: 13. The CDR3 spans 18 residues. Looked up from germline, CDR1 is LNHDA and CDR2 is SQIVND (reference sequence). The CDR3 reads CASSEGASGFLAKNIQYF. CDR3 DNA (partial): TGTGCCAGTAGTGAAGGGGCTAGCGGTTTTCTAGCCAAAAACATT. Full variable domain (outside the CDR3, taken from reference TRBV19 and TRBJ2-4): DGGITQSPKYLFRKEGQNVTLSCEQNLNHDAMYWYRQDPGQGLRLIYYSQIVNDFQKGDIAEGYSVSREKKESFPLTVTSAQKNPTAFYLCASSEGASGFLAKNIQYFGAGTRLSVL.

Points on this clone: The read ends 3 residues shy of where the CDR3 ends; the end is completed using the germline J gene. The V and J genes are TRBV4-2 and TRBJ1-3; the match to TRBD1 covers 7 bases. The J segment lost 0 bases and the V segment lost 3 bases, leaving 11 bases of the junction unmatched. The CDR3 contains 18 residues. Germline V gene sequence: CDR1 LGHNA, CDR2 YNFKEQ. CDR3 amino acids: CASSHETQGGVSGNTIYF. CDR3 DNA, as far as it was read: TGTGCCAGCAGCCATGAAACCCAGGGGGGTGTCTCTGGAAACACC.

The CDR3 reads CASSYHGATEAFF. The covered CDR3 bases are TGTGCCAGCAGTTACCATGGGGCGACTGAA. The chain combines TRBV6-7 with TRBJ1-1; D perhaps matches TRBD1 (5 bases). The CDR3 goes on 3 residues after the read ends, and that part is filled in from the germline J gene. TRBV6-7 qualifies as an ORF whose function is uncertain. The CDR3 extends over 13 amino acids. V gave up 2 bases and J gave up 5 bases, with 9 bases separating them.

In the case of this clone: The read ends 3 residues early relative to the CDR3; the germline J gene fills the gap. The rearrangement links TRBV20-1 to TRBJ2-7; 7 nucleotides agree with TRBD2. The germline V gene has CDR1 DFQATT and CDR2 SNEGSKA (reference sequence). J gave up 0 bases and V 8 bases, and 22 bases lay outside the gene matches. There are 18 residues in the CDR3. The CDR3: CSPGNPLGLRTVSYEQYF. The covered CDR3 bases are TGCAGTCCCGGAAACCCCCTGGGACTAAGAACGGTCTCCTACGAG.

Turning to this clone: Coverage ceases 3 residues before the CDR3 finishes, and the germline J gene fills in the end. V gene TRBV6-2 or TRBV6-3 combines with J gene TRBJ1-2; 7 nucleotides line up with TRBD1. Germline V gene lookup returns CDR1 MNHEY and CDR2 SVGEGT. The CDR3 is 14 residues long. CDR3 DNA (partial): TGTGCCAGCAGTTGGGCAGGGGGACCCTACGAC. Its protein is CASSWAGGPYD. The CDR3 in full is CASSWAGGPYDYTF.

A word on this clone: The read terminates 3 residues ahead of where the CDR3 ends, so the germline J gene completes it. The chain is built from TRBV20-1 and TRBJ1-6; D unclear. This CDR3 has 14 amino acids. Looked up from germline, CDR1 is DFQATT and CDR2 is SNEGSKA (reference sequence). V was pared by 7 bases and J by 7 bases, with 17 bases between. The CDR3 spells CSVTGFSLNSPLHF. CDR3 DNA, as far as it was read: TGCAGTGTCACCGGTTTTAGCTTGAATTCACCC.

Notes on this clone: The CDR3 extends 3 residues past the end of the read, so its final part is completed from the germline J gene. The rearrangement links TRBV15 to TRBJ2-7; no clear D. The CDR3 has 15 amino acids. Trimming removed 0 bases at V and 0 bases at J, with 9 bases between. CDR1 and CDR2 (germline): LNHNV, YYDKDF (reference sequence). The CDR3 loop reads CATSRDPRSSYEQYF. CDR3 bases read: TGTGCCACCAGCAGAGATCCCAGAAGCTCCTACGAG.

On this clone itself: The CDR3 extends 3 residues past the end of the read, so its final part is completed from the germline J gene. The genes are TRBV30 and TRBJ2-4; a possible D gene is TRBD1 (5 bases). Germline V gene sequence: CDR1 GTSNPN, CDR2 SVGIG (reference sequence). V lost 3 bases to trimming and J lost 2 bases, with 14 bases between them. The CDR3 is 15 residues long. The sequenced part of the CDR3 DNA is TGTGCCTGGAGCAGGGTTAATACCCCCAAAAACATT. It codes for CAWSRVNTPKNI. The CDR3, in full, reads CAWSRVNTPKNIQYF.

As regards this clone: Read data end 3 residues before the CDR3 end; the end is taken from the germline J gene. The V and J genes are TRBV19 and TRBJ1-2; the D is unclear. The CDR3 runs 16 residues. The germline CDR1 and CDR2 sequences are LNHDA and SQIVND (reference sequence). The sequenced CDR3 bases are TGTGCCAGTAGTATAGTTGCTAGCGGGAGGGTAGATACC. It yields the protein CASSIVASGRVDT. In full, the CDR3 reads CASSIVASGRVDTYTF.

The CDR3 sequence is CASSFLDRVTTEAFF. The sequenced CDR3 bases are TGTGCCAGCAGCTTCTTAGACAGGGTAACGACTGAA. V is TRBV5-6 and J is TRBJ1-1; 7 bases map to TRBD1. The DNA ends 3 residues before the CDR3 does, and the rest of the CDR3 is filled in from the germline J gene. V gave up 2 bases and J gave up 5 bases; unmatched junction bases: 9. The CDR3 extends over 15 amino acids. The V gene's germline CDR1 is SGHDT and CDR2 YYEEEE.

With respect to this clone: The read ends 3 residues early relative to the CDR3; the germline J gene fills the gap. The genes are TRBV6-2 or TRBV6-3 and TRBJ2-3; the match to TRBD2 covers 8 bases. The CDR3 spans 13 residues. Germline-derived CDR1 and CDR2 are MNHEY and SVGEGT. This chain's CDR3 is CASSSGLAVTQYF. CDR3 DNA, as far as it was read: TGTGCCAGCAGCTCAGGACTAGCTGTGACG.

About this clone itself: The read falls 3 residues short of the CDR3 end, and the missing part is taken from the germline J gene. The rearrangement uses TRBV5-1 and TRBJ2-3; D is unresolved. Trimming cost V 0 bases and J 5 bases, with 4 bases left between them. Germline V CDR1 and CDR2: SGHRS, YFSETQ. The CDR3 is 12 amino acids. The CDR3 loop reads CASSLEGDTQYF. CDR3 DNA (partial): TGCGCCAGCAGCTTGGAAGGAGATACG.

Points on this clone: With the read ending 3 residues before the CDR3 end, the germline J gene is used to fill in that end. The V call is TRBV4-2, the J call TRBJ2-6; 8 nucleotides match TRBD2. J was trimmed by 0 bases and V by 4 bases; bases with no gene match: 5. The germline CDR1 and CDR2 sequences are LGHNA and YNFKEQ. The CDR3 is made up of 17 amino acids. This CDR3 reads CASSPGGWASGANVLTF. The CDR3 DNA, read in part, is TGTGCCAGCAGCCCGGGGGGGTGGGCCTCTGGGGCCAACGTC.

Notes on this clone: The read comes to an end 3 residues before the CDR3 does, leaving the germline J gene to fill in the end. Other DNA sequences of this sample code for an identical CDR3. The chain links TRBV6-2 or TRBV6-3 to TRBJ2-5, with 8 nucleotides matching TRBD1. The CDR3 length is 16 residues. In germline, CDR1 is MNHEY, CDR2 SVGEGT. The J segment lost 0 bases and the V segment lost 2 bases, leaving 5 bases of the junction unmatched. This CDR3 is CASSYGTGLYQETQYF. The part of the CDR3 DNA that was read is TGTGCCAGCAGTTACGGGACAGGATTGTACCAAGAGACC.

Regarding this clone: The CDR3 extends 3 residues past the end of the read, so its final part is completed from the germline J gene. This chain joins TRBV10-3 and TRBJ1-5, with 8 bases matching TRBD1. This CDR3 has 13 residues. Per germline, CDR1 ENHRY and CDR2 SYGVKD. Losses at the gene ends were 6 bases for V and 6 bases for J; bases not matched to a gene: 4. This chain's CDR3 is CAISDRGGQPQHF. The sequenced part of the CDR3 DNA is TGTGCCATCAGCGACAGGGGAGGTCAGCCC.

Points on this clone: The read comes to an end 3 residues before the CDR3 does, leaving the germline J gene to fill in the end. The chain is built from TRBV2 and TRBJ1-2, with D tentatively TRBD1 (6 bases). CDR3 length equals 12 residues. V lost 6 bases to trimming and J lost 4 bases, with 9 bases between them. Germline V gene data show CDR1 as SNHLY and CDR2 as FYNNEI. Partial CDR3 DNA: TGTGCCAGCAGGGGGGACATCTATGGC. This codes for CASRGDIYG. From start to end, the CDR3 is CASRGDIYGYTF. Complete variable domain (other parts from reference TRBV2 and TRBJ1-2): EPEVTQTPSHQVTQMGQEVILRCVPISNHLYFYWYRQILGQKVEFLVSFYNNEISEKSEIFDDQFSVERPDGSNFTLKIRSTKLEDSAMYFCASRGDIYGYTFGSGTRLTVV.

Details on this clone: The read halts 3 residues ahead of the CDR3 end, with the missing end drawn from the germline J gene. This rearrangement joins TRBV20-1 to TRBJ2-1, with TRBD2 identical over 8 bases. V was clipped by 2 bases and J by 2 bases; unmatched bases: 5. The CDR3 extends over 15 amino acids. Germline values: CDR1 DFQATT, CDR2 SNEGSKA (reference sequence). CDR3 amino acids: CSARRSGEPYNEQFF. The sequenced CDR3 bases are TGCAGTGCTAGACGTAGCGGGGAGCCCTACAATGAG.

About this clone: From the germline J gene comes the end of the CDR3, since the read stops 3 residues before it. The chain couples TRBV5-5 to TRBJ1-1, with TRBD1 as a possible D gene (5 bases). V lost 1 base and J 5 bases, leaving 15 bases between the germline ends. The CDR3 has 15 residues. Germline V gene lookup returns CDR1 SGHKS and CDR2 YYEKEE (reference sequence). The part of the CDR3 DNA that was read is TGTGCCAGCAGCTTGTCGGAGGCAGGGCGGACTGAA. It is translated as CASSLSEAGRTE. In full, the CDR3 reads CASSLSEAGRTEAFF.

A word on this clone: Coverage ceases 3 residues before the CDR3 finishes, and the germline J gene fills in the end. The gene calls are TRBV20-1 and TRBJ2-4, with 8 positions matching TRBD1. This CDR3 is built from 14 residues. The V gene end was trimmed by 1 base and the J gene end by 7 bases; junction bases not matched to a gene: 6. The germline gives CDR1 DFQATT, CDR2 SNEGSKA (reference sequence). The sequenced CDR3 bases are TGCAGTGCTAGAGTTGGGACAGGCGAGAACATT. Translating it yields CSARVGTGENI. The entire CDR3 protein is CSARVGTGENIQYF.

Concerning this clone: The read ends 3 residues early relative to the CDR3; the germline J gene fills the gap. This rearrangement joins TRBV19 to TRBJ1-2; TRBD1 aligns across 7 bases. Germline values: CDR1 LNHDA, CDR2 SQIVND (reference sequence). This CDR3 contains 13 residues. The covered CDR3 bases are TGTGCCAGTAGTATAGATCGGGACAGTAGC. It codes for CASSIDRDSS. The CDR3 in its entirety is CASSIDRDSSYTF.

Notes on this clone: The observed sequence ends 3 residues before the CDR3 terminus, with the missing tail filled in from the germline J gene. The chain uses TRBV2 and TRBJ2-3, with TRBD1 as a possible D gene (6 bases). The CDR3 runs to 13 residues. Germline V gene data show CDR1 as SNHLY and CDR2 as FYNNEI. CDR3 DNA, as far as it was read: TGTGCCGCATCCCAGGGGATCGATCAGCCG. Translated: CAASQGIDQP. The entire CDR3 sequence reads CAASQGIDQPQYF.

Note on this clone: Read data end 3 residues before the CDR3 end; the end is taken from the germline J gene. V gene TRBV5-8 combines with J gene TRBJ1-2, with D possibly being TRBD1 (5 bases). This CDR3 has 13 residues. Germline CDR1 SGHTS, CDR2 YDEGEE. The CDR3 region is CASSLGQGGGYTF. The sequenced CDR3 bases are TGTGCCAGCAGCTTGGGGCAGGGCGGCGGC.

On this clone itself: The sequence runs out 3 residues before the end of the CDR3; the remainder is reconstructed from the germline J gene. The chain employs TRBV2 and TRBJ2-1; 8 bases fit TRBD2. The CDR3 spans 15 residues. Unmatched junction bases numbered 11, after V lost 5 bases and J lost 8 bases. CDR1 and CDR2 (germline): SNHLY, FYNNEI. Partial CDR3 DNA: TGTGCCAGCAGTAAGGGGGGACTAGATACCGATGAG. Its translation: CASSKGGLDTDE. The whole CDR3 sequence is CASSKGGLDTDEQFF.

For this clone: With the read ending 3 residues before the CDR3 end, the germline J gene is used to fill in that end. This chain connects TRBV5-1 to TRBJ2-7; TRBD1 agrees at 9 bases. This CDR3 region has 15 residues. With V trimmed by 1 base and J by 3 bases, 5 bases remained unmatched. Germline values: CDR1 SGHRS, CDR2 YFSETQ. The CDR3 loop is CASSLPGQGFYEQYF. CDR3 bases read: TGCGCCAGCAGCTTGCCGGGACAGGGCTTCTACGAG.

The CDR3 bases that were read are TGCAGTGCACCCCAATTTGACAGGGTGAGTTGGGGTGAG. The encoded protein is CSAPQFDRVSWGE. The full CDR3 reads CSAPQFDRVSWGEQFF. This rearrangement joins TRBV20-1 to TRBJ2-1; 7 nucleotides match TRBD1. The read ends 3 residues before the CDR3 terminus; that terminus is restored from the germline J gene. Trimming cost V 6 bases and J 9 bases; bases outside gene matches: 20. CDR3 size: 16 residues. Per the germline V gene, CDR1 is DFQATT and CDR2 is SNEGSKA (reference sequence).

To note about this clone: The read finishes 3 residues shy of the CDR3 end, and the germline J gene is used to complete it. The chain has TRBV5-1 and TRBJ1-4; D unresolved. Deletions cut 4 bases from V and 0 bases from J, with 13 bases between. CDR1 is SGHRS and CDR2 is YFSETQ in the germline V gene. This CDR3 has 16 residues. The part of the CDR3 DNA that was read is TGCGCCAGCAGCCCGGCGGTTTCAACAACTAATGAAAAA. Protein sequence: CASSPAVSTTNEK. The whole CDR3 reads CASSPAVSTTNEKLFF.

As for this clone: The sequenced fragment ends 3 residues before the CDR3 boundary, so the rest is inferred from the germline J gene. V is TRBV12-3 or TRBV12-4 and J is TRBJ2-7; D uncertain. The CDR3 runs to 13 residues. Trimming removed 3 bases from V and 3 bases from J, with 9 bases in between. CDR3 residues: CASSFEGFYEQYF. Incomplete CDR3 DNA: TGTGCCAGCAGTTTCGAAGGGTTCTACGAG.